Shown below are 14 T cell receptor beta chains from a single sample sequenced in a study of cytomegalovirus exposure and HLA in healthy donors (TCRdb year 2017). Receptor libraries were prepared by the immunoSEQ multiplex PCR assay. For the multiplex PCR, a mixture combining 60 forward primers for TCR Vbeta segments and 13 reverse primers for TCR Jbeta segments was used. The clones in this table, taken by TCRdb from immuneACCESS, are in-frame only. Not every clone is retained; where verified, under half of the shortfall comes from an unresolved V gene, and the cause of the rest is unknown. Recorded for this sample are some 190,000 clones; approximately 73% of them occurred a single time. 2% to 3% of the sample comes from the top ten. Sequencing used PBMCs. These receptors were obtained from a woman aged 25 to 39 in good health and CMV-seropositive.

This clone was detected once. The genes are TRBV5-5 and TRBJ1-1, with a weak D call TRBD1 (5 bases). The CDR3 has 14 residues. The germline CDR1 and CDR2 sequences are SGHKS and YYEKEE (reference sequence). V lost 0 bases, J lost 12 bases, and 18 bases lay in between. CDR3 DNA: TGTGCCAGCAGCTTGGTCGTACCAGGGCTCGAAACTTTCTTT. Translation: CASSLVVPGLETFF. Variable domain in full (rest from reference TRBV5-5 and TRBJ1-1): DAGVTQSPTHLIKTRGQQVTLRCSPISGHKSVSWYQQVLGQGPQFIFQYYEKEERGRGNFPDRFSARQFPNYSSELNVNALLLGDSALYLCASSLVVPGLETFFGQGTRLTVV.

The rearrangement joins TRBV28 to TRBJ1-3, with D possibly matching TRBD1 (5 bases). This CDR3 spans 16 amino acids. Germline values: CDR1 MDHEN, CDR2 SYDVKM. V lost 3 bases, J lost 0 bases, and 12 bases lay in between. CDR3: CASSFPGSSSGNTIYF. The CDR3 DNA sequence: TGTGCCAGCAGTTTCCCAGGGTCCAGCTCTGGAAACACCATATATTTT. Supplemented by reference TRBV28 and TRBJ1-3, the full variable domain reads DVKVTQSSRYLVKRTGEKVFLECVQDMDHENMFWYRQDPGLGLRLIYFSYDVKMKEKGDIPEGYSVSREKKERFSLILESASTNQTSMYLCASSFPGSSSGNTIYFGEGSWLTVV.

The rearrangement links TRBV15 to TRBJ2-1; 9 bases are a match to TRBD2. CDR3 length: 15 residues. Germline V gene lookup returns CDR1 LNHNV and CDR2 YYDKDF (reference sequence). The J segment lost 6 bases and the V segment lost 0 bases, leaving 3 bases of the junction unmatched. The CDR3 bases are TGTGCCACCAGCAGAGAGGGGCGGGGGGGCAATGAGCAGTTCTTC. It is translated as CATSREGRGGNEQFF.

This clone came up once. For the CDR3, the DNA is TGCGCCAGCAGCTTGGCGGTAACGCGAGCTGAGACCCAGTACTTC. It is translated as CASSLAVTRAETQYF. The V gene is TRBV5-1, the J gene TRBJ2-5; D ambiguous. The germline gives CDR1 SGHRS, CDR2 YFSETQ. The CDR3 is 15 residues long. The germline V and J ends were trimmed by 0 bases and 5 bases, with 14 bases remaining between them. The full variable domain, in which reference TRBV5-1 and TRBJ2-5 provide the parts outside the CDR3, is KAGVTQTPRYLIKTRGQQVTLSCSPISGHRSVSWYQQTPGQGLQFLFEYFSETQRNKGNFPGRFSGRQFSNSRSEMNVSTLELGDSALYLCASSLAVTRAETQYFGPGTRLLVL.

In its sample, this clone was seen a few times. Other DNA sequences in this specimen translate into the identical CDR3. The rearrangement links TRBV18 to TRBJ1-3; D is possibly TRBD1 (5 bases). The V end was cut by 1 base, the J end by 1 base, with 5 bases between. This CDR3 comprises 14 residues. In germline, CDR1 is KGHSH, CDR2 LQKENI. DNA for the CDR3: TGTGCCAGCTCACCACAGGGGTCTGGAAACACCATATATTTT. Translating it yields CASSPQGSGNTIYF.

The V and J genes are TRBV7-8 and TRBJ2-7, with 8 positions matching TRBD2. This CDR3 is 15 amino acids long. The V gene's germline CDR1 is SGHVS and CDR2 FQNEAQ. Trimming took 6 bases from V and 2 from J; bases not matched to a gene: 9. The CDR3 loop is CASSPWGAGAYEQYF. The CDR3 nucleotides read TGTGCCAGCAGTCCCTGGGGAGCGGGGGCCTACGAGCAGTACTTC.

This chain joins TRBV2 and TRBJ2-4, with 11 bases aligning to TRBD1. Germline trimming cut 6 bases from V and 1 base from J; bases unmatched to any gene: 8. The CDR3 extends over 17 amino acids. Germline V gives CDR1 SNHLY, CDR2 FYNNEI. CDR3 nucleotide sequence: TGTGCCAGCAGGGACAGGGGGCGAAGTGTTGCCAAAAACATTCAGTACTTC. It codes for CASRDRGRSVAKNIQYF.

The CDR3 DNA reads TGTGCCTGGAGCAAGAGGAGGGGCCAAGATACGCAGTATTTT. It yields the protein CAWSKRRGQDTQYF. The chain uses TRBV30 and TRBJ2-3, with D possibly matching TRBD2 (6 bases). The V end was cut by 3 bases, the J end by 5 bases, with 15 bases between. Germline assignment: CDR1 GTSNPN and CDR2 SVGIG (reference sequence). The CDR3 contains 14 residues.

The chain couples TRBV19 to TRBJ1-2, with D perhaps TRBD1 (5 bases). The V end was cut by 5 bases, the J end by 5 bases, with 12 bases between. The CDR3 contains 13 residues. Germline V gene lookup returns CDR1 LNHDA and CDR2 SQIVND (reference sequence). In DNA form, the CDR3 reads TGTGCCAGTAGTCCTCAGGGCCGGTATGGCTACACCTTC. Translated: CASSPQGRYGYTF.

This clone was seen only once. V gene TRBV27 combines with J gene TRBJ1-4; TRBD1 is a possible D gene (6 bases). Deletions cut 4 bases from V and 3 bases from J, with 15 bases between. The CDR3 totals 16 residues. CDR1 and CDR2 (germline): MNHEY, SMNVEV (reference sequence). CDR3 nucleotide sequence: TGTGCCAGCAGTTCATCCACAGGGCGGGCTAATGAAAAACTGTTTTTT. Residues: CASSSSTGRANEKLFF.

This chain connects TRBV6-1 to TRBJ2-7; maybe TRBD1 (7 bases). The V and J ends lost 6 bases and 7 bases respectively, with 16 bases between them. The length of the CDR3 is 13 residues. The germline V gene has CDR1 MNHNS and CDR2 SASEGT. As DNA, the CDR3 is TGTGCCAGCAGCCTATCCAGGGGGGAAGAGCAGTACTTC. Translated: CASSLSRGEEQYF.

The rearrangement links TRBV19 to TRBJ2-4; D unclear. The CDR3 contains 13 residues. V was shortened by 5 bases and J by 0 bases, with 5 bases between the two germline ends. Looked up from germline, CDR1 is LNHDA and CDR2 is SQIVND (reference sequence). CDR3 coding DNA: TGTGCCAGTAGTTCCGGAGCCAAAAACATTCAGTACTTC. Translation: CASSSGAKNIQYF.

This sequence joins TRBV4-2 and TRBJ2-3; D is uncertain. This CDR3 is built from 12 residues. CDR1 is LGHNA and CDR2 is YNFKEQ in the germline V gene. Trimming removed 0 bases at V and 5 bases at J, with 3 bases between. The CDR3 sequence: CASSQDLDTQYF. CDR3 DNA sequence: TGTGCCAGCAGCCAAGATCTAGATACGCAGTATTTT.

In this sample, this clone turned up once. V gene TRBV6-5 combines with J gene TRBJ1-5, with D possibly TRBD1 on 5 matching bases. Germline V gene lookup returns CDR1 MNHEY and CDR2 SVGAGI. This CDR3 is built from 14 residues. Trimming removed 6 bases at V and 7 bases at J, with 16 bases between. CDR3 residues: CASSLTRVGQPQHF. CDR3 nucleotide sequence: TGTGCCAGCAGCCTCACCAGGGTAGGACAGCCCCAGCATTTT.